These T cell receptor beta chains were read from a single sample in a study of shared clonotypes between healthy human individuals. Using immunoSEQ multiplex PCR, the repertoire was profiled, and TCRdb retains in-frame clones only, with some absent. The data hold about 2.4 million clones, with under 95% observed a single time. Specimen: naive CD4+ T cells from PBMCs. The receptor source for this set is a man between 18 and 35 years old in good health. Some clones in this sample may be carry-over from other donors' samples. The CDR3 runs from the conserved cysteine through the conserved F or W. A D gene is named only where the DNA matches it firmly. Clone size, where shown, is once, few, many, or a class for clones that have expanded.

D gene	V gene	clone size	J gene	CDR3 protein	CDR3 DNA
NA	TRBV27	NA	TRBJ1-4	CASSLLMGGNEKLFF	TGTGCCAGCAGTTTATTAATGGGCGGTAATGAAAAACTGTTTTTT
TRBD1	TRBV19	NA	TRBJ1-2	CASSSRDRGAYGYTF	TGTGCCAGTAGTAGCCGGGACAGGGGGGCCTATGGCTACACCTTC
NA	TRBV5-1	NA	TRBJ2-2	CASSLRGTNTGELFF	TGCGCCAGCAGCTTGAGAGGGACGAACACCGGGGAGCTGTTTTTT
TRBD2	TRBV7-2	NA	TRBJ2-1	CASSRSGTGVNEQFF	TGTGCCAGCAGCCGCAGCGGGACCGGGGTCAATGAGCAGTTCTTC
NA	TRBV7-2	NA	TRBJ1-3	CASSSRNGNTIYF	TGTGCCAGCAGCTCGAGAAACGGAAACACCATATATTTT
NA	TRBV30	NA	TRBJ1-6	CAWSVIGGNSPLHF	TGTGCCTGGAGTGTGATAGGGGGAAATTCACCCCTCCACTTT
TRBD2	TRBV5-1	NA	TRBJ2-2	CASRTSGLAGEGTGELFF	TGCGCCAGCAGGACGTCGGGACTAGCGGGGGAAGGGACCGGGGAGCTGTTTTTT
NA	TRBV9	once	TRBJ1-5	CASSVGEGQPQHF	TGTGCCAGCAGCGTTGGGGAGGGGCAGCCCCAGCATTTT
NA	TRBV30	NA	TRBJ2-3	CAWSAPAGGTDTQYF	TGTGCCTGGAGTGCTCCAGCGGGCGGTACAGATACGCAGTATTTT
NA	TRBV6-1	NA	TRBJ2-2	CASSEFRAVNTGELFF	TGTGCCAGCAGTGAATTTCGGGCCGTGAACACCGGGGAGCTGTTTTTT
TRBD1	TRBV5-1	NA	TRBJ2-3	CASSPRDRGTDTQYF	TGCGCCAGCAGCCCCCGGGACAGGGGCACAGATACGCAGTATTTT